This T cell receptor (beta chain) stems from a study of shared clonotypes between healthy human individuals. V shed 5 bases, J shed 3 bases, and the junction held 4 bases outside the gene matches. This CDR3 contains 14 residues. The germline V gene has CDR1 SEHNR and CDR2 FQNEAQ (reference sequence). The sample holds one count of this clone. Positively selected for CCR7, the CD45RO-negative cells used as naive CD8 cells excluded terminally differentiated effector memory CD45RA+ cells. Libraries were prepared by immunoSEQ multiplex PCR; TCRdb keeps only in-frame clonotypes and omits some of them. This sample carries some 2.1 million clones, 85% to 95% of them seen once, and the ten largest clones take 1.5% to 2%.

What was sequenced was naive CD8+ T cells from PBMCs. The clonotype originates from a man younger than 35 in good health. Some clones in this sample may be carry-over from other donors' samples. This chain links TRBV7-9 with TRBJ2-7; 10 nucleotides match TRBD1. The CDR3: CASSVGTGVYEQYF. For the CDR3, the DNA is TGTGCCAGCAGCGTGGGGACAGGGGTCTACGAGCAGTACTTC. The variable domain in full, completed from reference TRBV7-9 and TRBJ2-7, reads DTGVSQNPRHKITKRGQNVTFRCDPISEHNRLYWYRQTLGQGPEFLTYFQNEAQLEKSRLLSDRFSAERPKGSFSTLEIQRTEQGDSAMYLCASSVGTGVYEQYFGPGTRLTVT.